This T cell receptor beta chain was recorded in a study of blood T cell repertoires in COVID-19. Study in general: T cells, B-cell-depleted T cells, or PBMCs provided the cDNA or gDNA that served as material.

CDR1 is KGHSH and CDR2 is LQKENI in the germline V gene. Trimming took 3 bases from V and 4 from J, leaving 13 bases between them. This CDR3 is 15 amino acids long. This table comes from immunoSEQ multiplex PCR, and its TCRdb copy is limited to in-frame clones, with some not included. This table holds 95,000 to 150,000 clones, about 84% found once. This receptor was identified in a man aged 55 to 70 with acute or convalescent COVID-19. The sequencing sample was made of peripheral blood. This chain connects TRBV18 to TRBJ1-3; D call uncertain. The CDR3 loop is CASSPSAGDGNTIYF. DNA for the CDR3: TGTGCCAGCTCACCCTCAGCGGGAGACGGAAACACCATATATTTT.